Listed below are T cell receptor beta chains from one sample, sequenced in a study of blood T cell repertoires in COVID-19. The repertoire was sequenced with immunoSEQ multiplex PCR; TCRdb's copy has only in-frame clones and lacks some. The table lists under 200,000 clones, around 84% of them singletons. The sequenced material came from peripheral blood. These receptors were obtained from a man between 50 and 59 years old with active or convalescent COVID-19. Both conserved end residues are part of each CDR3.

>TRBV7-5|TRBJ2-1
CARSFSPDGVPREQFF
>TRBV14|TRBJ1-1
CASRENRENTEAFF
>TRBV10-3|TRBJ2-2
CAISVYTGELFF
>TRBV12-3/TRBV12-4|TRBJ1-1
CASSLHREAFF
>TRBV19|TRBJ2-5
CASSISPPETQYF
>TRBV6-2/TRBV6-3|TRBJ1-1
CASSPGGLATEAFF
>TRBV5-1|TRBJ2-1
CATWTSGRDEQFF
>TRBV6-2/TRBV6-3|TRBJ2-2
CASTPGVASLIGELFF
>TRBV2|TRBJ2-7
CASRRDYEQYF
>TRBV19|TRBJ2-7
CASSPLAGIYEQYF
>TRBV27|TRBJ2-3
CASSLRWEVLAGGPTDTQYF
>TRBV6-5|TRBJ2-7
CASSPLSYEQYF
>TRBV15|TRBJ2-7
CATSRSSGTSGTYEQYF
>TRBV5-4|TRBJ2-2
CASSLALAGANTGELFF
>TRBV19|TRBJ1-1
CASSTGPDTEAFF
>TRBV6-2/TRBV6-3|TRBJ2-7
CASSTTSGRVEKQYF
>TRBV7-9|TRBJ2-5
CASSEQGPGGGETQYF
>TRBV6-5|TRBJ1-1
CASSYGQRAFF
>TRBV21-1|TRBJ1-4
CASRGTGMEKLFF
>TRBV25-1|TRBJ1-2
CASSPGTISNYGYTF
>TRBV15|TRBJ1-2
CATSPRNSYGYTF
>TRBV28|TRBJ2-3
CASSFGSTDTQYF